Listed below are T cell receptor beta chains from one sample, sequenced in a study of blood T cells in healthy people across ages. Each CDR3 protein is one row after TCRdb ran MiXCR on the 5' RACE reads. The sample contains 950,000 to 1,200,000 distinct CDR3 sequences, approximately 38% of which appear only once. Sample: blood. Source of these receptors: a man between 18 and 29 years old in good health. The CDR3 runs from the conserved cysteine through the conserved F or W. Fields, in order: V gene, clone size, J gene, D gene, CDR3 DNA, CDR3 protein. A D gene is named only where the DNA matches it firmly. Clone size, where shown, is once, few, many, or a class for clones that have expanded.

>TRBV4-3|NA|TRBJ2-4|TRBD1
TGCGCCAGCAGCCAGGATCCCCGAGGGGGCGGCAAAAACATTCAGTACTTC
CASSQDPRGGGKNIQYF
>TRBV7-2|NA|TRBJ1-1|NA
TGTGCCAGCAGCTCTCCCCGGAAGAGGGACACTGAAGCTTTCTTT
CASSSPRKRDTEAFF
>TRBV7-2|many|TRBJ1-2|NA
TGTGCCAGCAGCTTCCGTTCGGATGGCTACACCTTC
CASSFRSDGYTF
>TRBV6-2/TRBV6-3|few|TRBJ2-2|NA
TGTGCCAGCGCCCCTTCGAACACCGGGGAGCTGTTTTTT
CASAPSNTGELFF
>TRBV4-2|NA|TRBJ2-5|NA
TGTGCCAGCAGCCAAGACTTTAGGGTGGAGACCCAGTACTTC
CASSQDFRVETQYF
>TRBV7-9|NA|TRBJ2-2|NA
TGTGCCAGCAGCCCCGGGACAATCTACACCGGGGAGCTGTTTTTT
CASSPGTIYTGELFF
>TRBV7-9|NA|TRBJ2-5|NA
TGTGCCAGCAGCTCTGATCCCTACAAAGAGACCCAGTACTTC
CASSSDPYKETQYF
>TRBV28|NA|TRBJ2-1|NA
TGTGCCAGCAGTTTAATTAAGGATGAGCAGTTCTTC
CASSLIKDEQFF
>TRBV4-1|NA|TRBJ2-1|NA
TGCGCCAGCAGCCGCAGCGACAGCCCCTCCTACAATGAGCAGTTCTTC
CASSRSDSPSYNEQFF
>TRBV4-3|NA|TRBJ2-3|TRBD2
TGCGCCAGCAGCCAAGGCCAAGCGGGGAGCCTGGATACGCAGTATTTT
CASSQGQAGSLDTQYF
>TRBV5-1|few|TRBJ1-2|NA
TGCGCCAGCAGCTTGTCTCCAGGGACGGCTAACTATGGCTACACCTTC
CASSLSPGTANYGYTF
>TRBV27|NA|TRBJ2-7|NA
TGTGCCAGCAGTTTTGGGGTACTGGGGGAGCAGTACTTC
CASSFGVLGEQYF
>TRBV20-1|NA|TRBJ2-1|NA
TGCAGTGCTAGAGATCTAGGGGATCATTACAATGAGCAGTTCTTC
CSARDLGDHYNEQFF
>TRBV7-9|NA|TRBJ2-1|NA
TGTGCCAGCAGCACGACAGTAATTGAGCAGTTCTTC
CASSTTVIEQFF
>TRBV7-6|few|TRBJ2-1|TRBD1
TGTGCCAGCAGCAAGAGACAGGGAAATGAGCAGTTCTTC
CASSKRQGNEQFF
>TRBV6-6|NA|TRBJ1-3|NA
TGTGCCAGCACAAGCCGGGTCCACAGCTCTGGAAACACCATATATTTT
CASTSRVHSSGNTIYF
>TRBV6-5|NA|TRBJ1-2|NA
TGTGCCAGCAGAGACGGGACTAACTATGGCTACACCTTC
CASRDGTNYGYTF
>TRBV6-5|few|TRBJ2-5|TRBD1
TGTGCCAGCAGTCCCGGGACAGGGACCTACCAAGAGACCCAGTACTTC
CASSPGTGTYQETQYF
>TRBV6-5|NA|TRBJ1-4|NA
TGTGCCAGCAGTTTTACGGGGCCGAATGAAAAACTGTTTTTT
CASSFTGPNEKLFF
>TRBV4-2|few|TRBJ2-2|NA
TGTGCCAGCAGCCCGTTGAGCACCGGGGAGCTGTTTTTT
CASSPLSTGELFF
>TRBV20-1|NA|TRBJ1-1|TRBD1
TGCAGTACGAGAGAGTGGGGGCACAGGGGTCGCACTGAAGCTTTCTTT
CSTREWGHRGRTEAFF
>TRBV20-1|many|TRBJ2-7|NA
TGCAGTGCCACAAAGGGGGAGGACCCTGATTCCTACGAGCAGTACTTC
CSATKGEDPDSYEQYF
>TRBV4-2|NA|TRBJ1-5|NA
TGTGCCAGCAGCCAAGTTTACGGACTCAATCAGCCCCAGCATTTT
CASSQVYGLNQPQHF
>TRBV27|few|TRBJ2-3|NA
TGTGCCAGCAGTGGGAAAGGGACAGATACGCAGTATTTT
CASSGKGTDTQYF
>TRBV6-5|few|TRBJ1-6|NA
TGTGCCAGCAGTTCCACTGATTCACCCCTCCACTTT
CASSSTDSPLHF
>TRBV2|few|TRBJ1-2|NA
TGTGCCAGCGAGGCGGAGCTGGCTCTATATGGCTACACCTTC
CASEAELALYGYTF
>TRBV5-1|NA|TRBJ1-1|NA
TGCGCCAGCAGCTTGAATGGGGGCACTGAAGCTTTCTTT
CASSLNGGTEAFF
>TRBV7-2|few|TRBJ2-5|NA
TGTGCCAGCAGCTTAGATATAGGGCAAGAGACCCAGTACTTC
CASSLDIGQETQYF
>TRBV4-3|once|TRBJ1-2|TRBD1
TGCGCCAGCAGCCCGGGGACAGGGCCACTTTATGGCTACACCTTC
CASSPGTGPLYGYTF
>TRBV6-1|NA|TRBJ1-5|TRBD1
TGTGCCAGCAGGGACAGGGAGTTTGGTCAGCCCCAGCATTTT
CASRDREFGQPQHF
>TRBV5-1|few|TRBJ1-1|NA
TGCGCCAGCAGCTCCCTTCTGGGGAACACTGAAGCTTTCTTT
CASSSLLGNTEAFF
>TRBV7-2|NA|TRBJ2-3|TRBD2
TGTGCCAGCAGCTTAGGGACTGGCGGGGGGGCTGATACGCAGTATTTT
CASSLGTGGGADTQYF
>TRBV6-2/TRBV6-3|few|TRBJ2-5|TRBD2
TGTGCCAGCAGACGGACTAGCGTCAATGAGCAGTACTTC
CASRRTSVNEQYF
>TRBV7-8|NA|TRBJ1-6|NA
TGTGCCAGCAGCTTAGTGGGGACACCGAATTCACCCCTCCACTTT
CASSLVGTPNSPLHF
>TRBV20-1|NA|TRBJ2-7|TRBD1
TGCAGTGCTAGAGATTCCCGGGACAGGGTCTACGAGCAGTACTTC
CSARDSRDRVYEQYF
>TRBV12-3/TRBV12-4|many|TRBJ2-1|NA
TGTGCCAGCAGCTTTCCGAGCTCCTACAATGAGCAGTTCTTC
CASSFPSSYNEQFF
>TRBV12-3/TRBV12-4|NA|TRBJ2-4|NA
TGTGCCAGTGCGACCCCGGGACAAGACAATGAGCAGTACTTC
CASATPGQDNEQYF
>TRBV5-5|NA|TRBJ2-7|NA
TGTGCCAGCAGCTTGGAGGTGTGGTTAGGGGGGTCTAGGTACGAGCAGTACTTC
CASSLEVWLGGSRYEQYF
>TRBV6-2/TRBV6-3|few|TRBJ1-1|NA
TGTGCCAGCAGTTACCAACATAACACTGAAGCTTTCTTT
CASSYQHNTEAFF
>TRBV3-1|NA|TRBJ2-5|NA
TGTGCCAGCAGCCAAGATAACGAAGGAGAGACCCAGTACTTC
CASSQDNEGETQYF
>TRBV5-8|NA|TRBJ2-3|NA
TGTGCCAGCAGCCCGATGGTCAGTCTTAGCACAGATACGCAGTATTTT
CASSPMVSLSTDTQYF
>TRBV5-1|NA|TRBJ1-2|NA
TGCGCCAGCAGCGCCCTGGGGGGGACTAACTATGGCTACACCTTC
CASSALGGTNYGYTF
>TRBV15|few|TRBJ1-5|NA
TGTGCCACCAGCAGCGACAGCTACAATCAGCCCCAGCATTTT
CATSSDSYNQPQHF
>TRBV13|NA|TRBJ2-5|NA
TGTGCCAGCAGCTTAGGCGACCCAGTGGGGACCCAGTACTTC
CASSLGDPVGTQYF
>TRBV10-3|NA|TRBJ1-1|NA
TGTGCCATCAAGAACCCGGGACAAGTCAACACTGAAGCTTTCTTT
CAIKNPGQVNTEAFF
>TRBV19|NA|TRBJ1-1|NA
TGTGCCAGTAGTAAGGTAGCCGGGACATTGAACACTGAAGCTTTCTTT
CASSKVAGTLNTEAFF
>TRBV27|few|TRBJ1-2|NA
TGTGCCAGCAGTTTCTCGGGGCAGGACTATGGCTACACCTTC
CASSFSGQDYGYTF
>TRBV5-1|many|TRBJ1-1|NA
TGCGCCAGCAGCGCTGATCAGAACACTGAAGCTTTCTTT
CASSADQNTEAFF
>TRBV2|NA|TRBJ2-7|NA
TGTGCCAGCAGTGAGGGTTCGTGGGGCGAGCAGTACTTC
CASSEGSWGEQYF